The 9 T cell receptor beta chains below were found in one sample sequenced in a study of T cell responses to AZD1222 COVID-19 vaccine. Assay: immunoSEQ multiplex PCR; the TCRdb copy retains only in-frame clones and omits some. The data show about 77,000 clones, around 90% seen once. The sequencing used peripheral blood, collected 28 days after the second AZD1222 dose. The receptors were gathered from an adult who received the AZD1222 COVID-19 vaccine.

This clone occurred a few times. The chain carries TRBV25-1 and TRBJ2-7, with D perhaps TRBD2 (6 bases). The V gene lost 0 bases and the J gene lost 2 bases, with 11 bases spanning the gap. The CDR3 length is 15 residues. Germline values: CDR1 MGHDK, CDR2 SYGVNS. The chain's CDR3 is CASSEYGGTPYEQYF. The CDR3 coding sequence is TGTGCCAGCAGTGAATATGGGGGGACCCCCTACGAGCAGTACTTC.

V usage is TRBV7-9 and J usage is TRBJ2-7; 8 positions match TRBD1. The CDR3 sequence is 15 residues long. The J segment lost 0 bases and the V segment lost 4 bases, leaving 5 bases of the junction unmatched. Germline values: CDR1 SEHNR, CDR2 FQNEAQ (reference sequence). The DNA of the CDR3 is TGTGCCAGCAGCTGGGGACAGGCCCCCTCCTACGAGCAGTACTTC. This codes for CASSWGQAPSYEQYF.

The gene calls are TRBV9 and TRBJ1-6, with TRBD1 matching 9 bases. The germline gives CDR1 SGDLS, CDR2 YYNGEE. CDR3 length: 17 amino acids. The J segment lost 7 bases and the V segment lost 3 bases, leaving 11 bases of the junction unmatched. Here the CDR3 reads CASSDGTGFLGNSPLHF. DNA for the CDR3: TGTGCCAGCAGCGACGGGACAGGGTTTTTAGGAAATTCACCCCTCCACTTT.

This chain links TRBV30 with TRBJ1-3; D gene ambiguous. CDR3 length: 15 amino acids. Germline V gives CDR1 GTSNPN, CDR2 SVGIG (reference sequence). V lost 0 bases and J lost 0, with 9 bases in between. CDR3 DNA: TGTGCCTGGAGTGTTCCAGCTAACTCTGGAAACACCATATATTTT. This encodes CAWSVPANSGNTIYF.

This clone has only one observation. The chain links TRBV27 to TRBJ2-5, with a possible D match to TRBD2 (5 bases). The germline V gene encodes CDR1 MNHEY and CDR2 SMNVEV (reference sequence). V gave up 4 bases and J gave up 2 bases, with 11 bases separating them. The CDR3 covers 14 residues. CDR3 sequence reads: CASSSLGVQETQYF. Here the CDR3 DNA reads TGTGCCAGCAGTTCCCTGGGAGTACAAGAGACCCAGTACTTC.

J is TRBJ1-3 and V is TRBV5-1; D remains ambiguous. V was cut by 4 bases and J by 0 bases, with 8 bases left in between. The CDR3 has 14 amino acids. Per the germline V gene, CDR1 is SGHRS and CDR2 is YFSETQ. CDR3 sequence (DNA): TGCGCCAGCAGCGGGCGGTTCTCTGGAAACACCATATATTTT. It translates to CASSGRFSGNTIYF.

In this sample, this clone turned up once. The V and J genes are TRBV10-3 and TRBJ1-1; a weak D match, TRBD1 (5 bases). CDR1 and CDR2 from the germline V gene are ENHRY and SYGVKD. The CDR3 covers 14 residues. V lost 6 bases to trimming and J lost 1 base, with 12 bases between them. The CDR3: CAIRETDQNTEAFF. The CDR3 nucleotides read TGTGCCATCAGGGAGACAGACCAGAACACTGAAGCTTTCTTT.

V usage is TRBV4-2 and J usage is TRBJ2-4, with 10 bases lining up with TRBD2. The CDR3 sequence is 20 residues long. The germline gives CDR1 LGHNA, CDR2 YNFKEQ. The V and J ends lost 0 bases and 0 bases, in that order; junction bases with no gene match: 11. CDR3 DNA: TGTGCCAGCAGCCAAGATCTACCGGGACTAGCGAGGGTAGCCAAAAACATTCAGTACTTC. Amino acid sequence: CASSQDLPGLARVAKNIQYF.

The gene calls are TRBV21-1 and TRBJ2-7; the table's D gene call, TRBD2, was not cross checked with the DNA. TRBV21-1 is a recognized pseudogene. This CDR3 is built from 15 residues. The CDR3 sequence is CASSGGRRSSYEQYF. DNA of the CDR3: TGTGCCAGCAGCGGGGGGAGGAGGAGCTCCTACGAGCAGTACTTC.